Shown below are 32 T cell receptor beta chains from a single sample sequenced in a study of PD-1 blockade in classical Hodgkin lymphoma. Repertoires were generated with immunoSEQ multiplex PCR, while TCRdb's copy carries only in-frame clones and drops some. There are 25,000 to 35,000 clones in the sample; roughly two thirds occur only once, and around 15% lies in the top ten. Brentuximab vedotin exposure varied among the patients, all of whom had relapsed after autologous stem cell transplantation. Here the sequenced sample was peripheral blood mononuclear cells (PBMCs), taken before the second cycle of nivolumab. These receptors all come from a human donor with classical Hodgkin lymphoma.

In its sample, this clone was seen once. This chain joins TRBV5-6 and TRBJ1-6; 9 bases line up with TRBD1. CDR1 and CDR2 from the germline V gene are SGHDT and YYEEEE. This CDR3 has 15 residues. Trimming at V came to 0 bases and at J to 7 bases, leaving 2 bases not matched to a gene. CDR3 sequence: CASSLVGTGNSPLHF. The CDR3 DNA sequence: TGTGCCAGCAGCTTGGTTGGGACAGGGAATTCACCCCTCCACTTT. Filled out from reference TRBV5-6 and TRBJ1-6, the complete variable domain reads DAGVTQSPTHLIKTRGQQVTLRCSPKSGHDTVSWYQQALGQGPQFIFQYYEEEERQRGNFPDRFSGHQFPNYSSELNVNALLLGDSALYLCASSLVGTGNSPLHFGNGTRLTVT.

V is TRBV30 and J is TRBJ2-1; D gene unclear. Germline V gene data show CDR1 as GTSNPN and CDR2 as SVGIG (reference sequence). The CDR3 spans 14 residues. Trimming cost V 0 bases and J 4 bases, with 10 bases left between them. The CDR3 sequence is CAWSVPGRYNEQFF. The CDR3, as DNA: TGTGCCTGGAGTGTACCCGGCAGATACAATGAGCAGTTCTTC. The full variable domain, rest sourced from reference TRBV30 and TRBJ2-1, is SQTIHQWPATLVQPVGSPLSLECTVEGTSNPNLYWYRQAAGRGLQLLFYSVGIGQISSEVPQNLSASRPQDRQFILSSKKLLLSDSGFYLCAWSVPGRYNEQFFGPGTRLTVL.

The chain joins TRBV7-2 to TRBJ1-2; no clear D gene. This CDR3 has 14 amino acids. V lost 3 bases and J lost 8, with 16 bases in between. From germline, CDR1 is SGHTA and CDR2 FQGNSA. The CDR3 sequence: CASSLTSPGGGYTF. In nucleotides, the CDR3 is TGTGCCAGCAGCTTGACGAGTCCAGGCGGAGGCTACACCTTC.

This chain links TRBV5-1 with TRBJ2-3, with 8 bases aligning to TRBD1. J gave up 3 bases and V 6 bases, and 6 bases lay outside the gene matches. Germline CDR1 and CDR2: SGHRS and YFSETQ. The CDR3 sequence is 14 residues long. The CDR3 loop reads CASTPGGRTDTQYF. The CDR3 DNA reads as TGCGCCAGCACCCCAGGGGGCCGAACAGATACGCAGTATTTT.

The rearrangement joins TRBV6-1 to TRBJ1-6; D unclear. Germline V gene sequence: CDR1 MNHNS, CDR2 SASEGT. The CDR3 covers 13 residues. Trimming left V 6 bases short and J 8 bases short, with 11 bases between. CDR3 in amino acids: CASRTFGDSPLHF. The CDR3 DNA follows: TGTGCCAGCAGGACTTTCGGGGATTCACCCCTCCACTTT.

The CDR3 protein is CSAGQGNTKNIQYF. The CDR3 nucleotides are TGCAGCGCTGGACAGGGCAATACCAAAAACATTCAGTACTTC. V gene TRBV29-1 combines with J gene TRBJ2-4; 8 nucleotides line up with TRBD1. CDR3 length: 14 amino acids. The germline V gene has CDR1 SQVTM and CDR2 ANQGSEA. V was clipped by 7 bases and J by 2 bases; unmatched bases: 7.

The rearrangement links TRBV27 to TRBJ1-2; the D gene is possibly TRBD1 (5 bases). The germline CDR1 and CDR2 sequences are MNHEY and SMNVEV (reference sequence). Trimming took off 3 bases at V and 1 base at J, with 12 bases between the two ends. This CDR3 is 15 amino acids long. CDR3 DNA: TGTGCCAGCAGTTTGTATCCAGGGTTTAACTATGGCTACACCTTC. It yields the protein CASSLYPGFNYGYTF.

This clone has a handful of counts. V usage is TRBV18 and J usage is TRBJ1-1; D is perhaps TRBD1 (6 bases). CDR3 length: 13 amino acids. V was shortened by 5 bases and J by 3 bases, with 10 bases between the two germline ends. Germline-derived CDR1 and CDR2 are KGHSH and LQKENI. The CDR3 coding sequence is TGTGCCAGCTCAGATGGACAGCACACTGAAGCTTTCTTT. Its translation is CASSDGQHTEAFF.

The rearrangement joins TRBV19 to TRBJ1-2; D is possibly TRBD1 (6 bases). V dropped 5 bases and J dropped 4 bases, with 11 bases sitting between them. Germline V gene sequence: CDR1 LNHDA, CDR2 SQIVND (reference sequence). The CDR3 sequence is 13 residues long. The CDR3 DNA reads as TGTGCCAGTAGTGACCGGGACACCTATGGCTACACCTTC. It specifies CASSDRDTYGYTF.

V gene TRBV14 combines with J gene TRBJ1-3; no clear D. From germline, CDR1 is SGHDN and CDR2 FVKESK. This CDR3 contains 16 residues. V gave up 1 base and J gave up 0 bases, with 10 bases separating them. CDR3: CASSQGYGNSGNTIYF. CDR3 sequence (DNA): TGTGCCAGCAGCCAAGGTTACGGAAACTCTGGAAACACCATATATTTT.

The rearrangement links TRBV2 to TRBJ1-2; maybe TRBD1 (5 bases). Germline-derived CDR1 and CDR2 are SNHLY and FYNNEI. The CDR3 has 14 residues. With 6 bases removed from V and 7 bases from J, the gap between germline ends came to 18 bases. The CDR3 here is CASRERAGSGGYTF. The CDR3 DNA reads TGTGCCAGCAGGGAACGGGCAGGGAGCGGTGGCTACACCTTC.

The chain combines TRBV4-1 with TRBJ1-2; TRBD1 matches 8 bases. Trimming removed 3 bases from V and 5 bases from J; junction bases left unmatched: 8. CDR3 length: 15 amino acids. CDR1 is MGHRA and CDR2 is YSYEKL in the germline V gene. The CDR3 nucleotides read TGCGCCAGCAGCCAGGGGACAGGTTATGTGTATGGCTACACCTTC. Amino acid sequence: CASSQGTGYVYGYTF.

This clone was counted between two and nine times. CDR3 region: CASSLVTAGGLYNEQFF. The CDR3 DNA is TGTGCCAGCAGCTTAGTTACAGCGGGGGGTTTGTACAATGAGCAGTTCTTC. The chain recombines TRBV11-2 with TRBJ2-1, with TRBD2 identical over 9 bases. CDR1 is SGHAT and CDR2 is FQNNGV in the germline V gene. V lost 1 base to trimming and J lost 4 bases; unmatched junction nucleotides: 8. The CDR3 has 17 residues.

V gene TRBV2 combines with J gene TRBJ2-7, with 8 nucleotides matching TRBD1. The CDR3 totals 12 residues. Germline CDR1 and CDR2: SNHLY and FYNNEI. The V gene end was trimmed by 10 bases and the J gene end by 2 bases; junction bases not matched to a gene: 4. CDR3 loop: CATEDRAYEQYF. Written as DNA, the CDR3 is TGTGCCACCGAGGACAGGGCCTACGAGCAGTACTTC. The full variable domain, rest sourced from reference TRBV2 and TRBJ2-7, is EPEVTQTPSHQVTQMGQEVILRCVPISNHLYFYWYRQILGQKVEFLVSFYNNEISEKSEIFDDQFSVERPDGSNFTLKIRSTKLEDSAMYFCATEDRAYEQYFGPGTRLTVT.

Note on this clone: Additional DNA sequences in this sample encode the identical CDR3. The chain is built from TRBV6-1 and TRBJ1-1; 10 positions match TRBD1. This CDR3 has 14 residues. V shed 4 bases and J 3 bases; nucleotides not matched to a gene: 2. The germline V gene encodes CDR1 MNHNS and CDR2 SASEGT. In DNA form, the CDR3 reads TGTGCCAGCAGTGCGGACAGGGGGGACACTGAAGCTTTCTTT. Its translation is CASSADRGDTEAFF.

The rearrangement links TRBV28 to TRBJ1-5, with TRBD1 matching over 7 bases. Germline loops: CDR1 MDHEN, CDR2 SYDVKM. V gave up 5 bases and J gave up 7 bases; unmatched junction bases: 14. This CDR3 is 16 amino acids long. The CDR3 reads CASSNRGRGSRQPQHF. The CDR3 DNA reads as TGTGCCAGCAGTAACAGGGGAAGGGGGTCAAGACAGCCCCAGCATTTT.

This clone was detected only a few times. This chain uses TRBV7-2 with TRBJ2-5; 10 bases match TRBD2. The germline V gene encodes CDR1 SGHTA and CDR2 FQGNSA. This CDR3 contains 15 residues. The J segment lost 2 bases and the V segment lost 9 bases, leaving 9 bases of the junction unmatched. The CDR3 DNA sequence: TGTGCCAGTTCGATAGCGGGGGGCACACAAGAGACCCAGTACTTC. This codes for CASSIAGGTQETQYF.

The table lists this clone with a few counts. The rearrangement links TRBV5-1 to TRBJ1-2; a possible D gene is TRBD1 (5 bases). The V end lost 0 bases, the J end lost 3 bases, and 15 bases lay between the germline ends. CDR3 length equals 16 residues. Germline V gene data show CDR1 as SGHRS and CDR2 as YFSETQ. CDR3: CASSLALSGRDYGYTF. The DNA for the CDR3 is TGCGCCAGCAGCTTGGCCCTGTCAGGGCGAGACTATGGCTACACCTTC.

The chain links TRBV7-2 to TRBJ2-5; 15 bases agree with TRBD2. CDR1 SGHTA and CDR2 FQGNSA come from the germline V gene. V was clipped by 5 bases and J by 5 bases; unmatched bases: 6. The CDR3 consists of 16 residues. CDR3 coding DNA: TGTGCCAGCAGCAAGGGACTAGCGGGGGGCCGGGAGACCCAGTACTTC. Translating it yields CASSKGLAGGRETQYF.

This chain joins TRBV10-3 and TRBJ2-5; tentatively, D is TRBD1 (7 bases). The CDR3 runs 16 residues. CDR1 is ENHRY, CDR2 SYGVKD, per germline. The germline V and J ends were trimmed by 0 bases and 2 bases, with 13 bases remaining between them. The CDR3 region has the DNA TGTGCCATCAGTGAGTCGACAGGGACTCGGCAAGAGACCCAGTACTTC. It encodes CAISESTGTRQETQYF.

This sequence joins TRBV9 and TRBJ1-1, with no clear D. V shed 0 bases and J shed 9 bases, with 9 bases lying between them. The germline V gene has CDR1 SGDLS and CDR2 YYNGEE. The CDR3 is 12 residues long. CDR3 sequence reads: CASSVEGSKAFF. The CDR3 DNA reads TGTGCCAGCAGCGTAGAAGGTTCGAAAGCTTTCTTT.

V and J are TRBV28 and TRBJ1-2, with D hard to call. The germline V gene has CDR1 MDHEN and CDR2 SYDVKM. The CDR3 is 11 amino acids. V gave up 6 bases and J gave up 5 bases, with 7 bases separating them. The CDR3 region is CASSYSYGYTF. As DNA, the CDR3 is TGTGCCAGCAGCTACAGTTATGGCTACACCTTC.

J is TRBJ1-5 and V is TRBV27; 9 positions agree with TRBD1. In germline, CDR1 is MNHEY, CDR2 SMNVEV (reference sequence). The CDR3 is made up of 15 amino acids. V was clipped by 3 bases and J by 5 bases; unmatched bases: 5. DNA of the CDR3: TGTGCCAGCAGTTTTAACCGGGACAGGGATCAGCCCCAGCATTTT. Translation gives CASSFNRDRDQPQHF.

This chain connects TRBV19 to TRBJ2-3; 7 bases fit TRBD2. The CDR3 covers 16 residues. The J segment lost 0 bases and the V segment lost 4 bases, leaving 7 bases of the junction unmatched. Germline V gives CDR1 LNHDA, CDR2 SQIVND (reference sequence). CDR3 in DNA: TGTGCCAGTAGTACGCCGGGAGGTTCTAGCACAGATACGCAGTATTTT. This translates into CASSTPGGSSTDTQYF.

CDR3 amino acids: CASSPDTGGEQYF. CDR3 DNA: TGTGCCAGCAGCCCAGATACAGGGGGCGAGCAGTACTTC. This chain uses TRBV7-2 with TRBJ2-7; 8 bases match TRBD1. V gave up 5 bases and J gave up 6 bases; unmatched junction bases: 6. Germline-derived CDR1 and CDR2 are SGHTA and FQGNSA. The CDR3 is 13 residues long.

The genes are TRBV28 and TRBJ1-5; weak D call: TRBD1 (6 bases). There are 14 residues in the CDR3. Germline CDR1 MDHEN, CDR2 SYDVKM. V was pared by 5 bases and J by 4 bases, with 12 bases between. In nucleotides, the CDR3 is TGTGCCAGCAGTCCCGGACAGCTAAATCAGCCCCAGCATTTT. This translates into CASSPGQLNQPQHF. The variable domain in full, with the rest retrieved from reference TRBV28 and TRBJ1-5, is DVKVTQSSRYLVKRTGEKVFLECVQDMDHENMFWYRQDPGLGLRLIYFSYDVKMKEKGDIPEGYSVSREKKERFSLILESASTNQTSMYLCASSPGQLNQPQHFGDGTRLSIL.

The table lists this clone with a count of one. The genes are TRBV5-3 and TRBJ2-5; D is uncertain. TRBV5-3 is filed as an ORF, its function uncertain. This CDR3 is built from 13 residues. Trimming shortened V by 3 bases and J by 3 bases, and 9 bases separated the two germline ends. For the CDR3, the DNA is TGTGCCAGAAGCTCTGCCTTAAAAGAGACCCAGTACTTC. This encodes CARSSALKETQYF.

The chain couples TRBV2 to TRBJ1-2; TRBD1 might be the D (5 bases). In germline, CDR1 is SNHLY, CDR2 FYNNEI. The CDR3 contains 12 residues. This CDR3 is CGEGKSQGGYTF. In nucleotides, the CDR3 is TGTGGAGAGGGGAAATCCCAAGGGGGCTACACCTTC.

V usage is TRBV5-1 and J usage is TRBJ1-4, with TRBD1 as a possible D gene (6 bases). The germline V and J ends were trimmed by 1 base and 7 bases, with 11 bases remaining between them. CDR1 is SGHRS and CDR2 is YFSETQ in the germline V gene. The CDR3 has 14 amino acids. CDR3 in amino acids: CASSLPGAGEKLFF. CDR3 nucleotide sequence: TGCGCCAGCAGCTTGCCGGGGGCAGGTGAAAAACTGTTTTTT.

J is TRBJ2-1 and V is TRBV7-2; D not certain. Germline-derived CDR1 and CDR2 are SGHTA and FQGNSA. The V end was cut by 4 bases, the J end by 4 bases, with 5 bases between. This CDR3 spans 12 amino acids. Here the CDR3 reads CASSSGYNEQFF. CDR3 DNA sequence: TGTGCCAGCAGCTCTGGATACAATGAGCAGTTCTTC.

This chain links TRBV5-1 with TRBJ1-2, with 7 bases lining up with TRBD1. The CDR3 totals 14 residues. With 3 bases clipped from V and 6 bases from J, the junction kept 8 bases outside the gene matches. The V gene's germline CDR1 is SGHRS and CDR2 YFSETQ. The CDR3 sequence: CASSYNDRADGYTF. Here the CDR3 DNA reads TGCGCCAGCAGCTATAATGACAGGGCTGATGGCTACACCTTC.

In DNA form, the CDR3 reads TGTGCCAGCACGGGCAGTCCCTTAGACTACGAGCAGTACTTC. Its translation: CASTGSPLDYEQYF. V usage is TRBV2 and J usage is TRBJ2-5, with D unresolved. The J call may be faulty, since TRBJ2-7 better matches the DNA end. CDR1 and CDR2 (germline): SNHLY, FYNNEI. CDR3 length: 14 amino acids.